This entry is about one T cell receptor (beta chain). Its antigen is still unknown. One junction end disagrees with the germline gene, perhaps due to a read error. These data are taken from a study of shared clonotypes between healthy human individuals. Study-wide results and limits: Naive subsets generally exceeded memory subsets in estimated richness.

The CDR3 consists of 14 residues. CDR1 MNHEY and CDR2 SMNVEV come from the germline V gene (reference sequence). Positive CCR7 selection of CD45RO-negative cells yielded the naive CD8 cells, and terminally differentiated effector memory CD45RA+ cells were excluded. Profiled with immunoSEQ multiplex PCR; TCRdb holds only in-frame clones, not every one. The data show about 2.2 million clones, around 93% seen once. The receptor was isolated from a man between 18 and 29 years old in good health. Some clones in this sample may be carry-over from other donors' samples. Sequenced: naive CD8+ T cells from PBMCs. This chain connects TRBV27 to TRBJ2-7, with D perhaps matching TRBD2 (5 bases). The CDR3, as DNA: TGTGCCAGCAGTGTATCAGACTATGGGGACGAGCAGTACTTC. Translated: CASSVSDYGDEQYF.